This passage covers 5 T cell receptor beta chains from one sample sequenced in a study of T cells in Graves' hyperthyroidism and ophthalmopathy. RNA transcripts gave rise to amplified TCR beta CDR3 regions. Using the HTBI primer set, a first-round RT-PCR was run on the TCR CDR3. In TCRdb, the multiplex PCR reads were re-called with MiXCR into one record per CDR3 protein. This sample has about 840,000 distinct CDR3 sequences; 35% to 40% occur once, and the top ten carry approximately 8.7%. The sequenced sample was blood. Receptor source: a man aged 18 to 30 with Graves' hyperthyroidism.

The sample holds a few counts of this clonotype. The chain couples TRBV7-9 to TRBJ2-7; perhaps D is TRBD1 or TRBD2 (5 bases each). The germline CDR1 and CDR2 sequences are SEHNR and FQNEAQ (reference sequence). Trimming removed 5 bases at V and 6 bases at J, with 20 bases between. The CDR3 runs to 15 residues. CDR3 sequence (DNA): TGTGCCAGCAGCGCCCCCGGGACGATTCTTCCCGAGCAGTACTTC. Translated, it gives CASSAPGTILPEQYF.

The chain links TRBV7-2 to TRBJ2-7; 9 bases agree with TRBD1. V gave up 11 bases and J gave up 6 bases; unmatched junction bases: 14. The CDR3 runs 14 residues. In germline, CDR1 is SGHTA, CDR2 FQGNSA. Here the CDR3 DNA reads TGTGCCTGGAGTGTTGGGACAGGGCCCTTCGAGCAGTACTTC. Its protein product is CAWSVGTGPFEQYF.

This clonotype has just a few counts. V gene TRBV7-8 combines with J gene TRBJ1-6; D not resolved. In germline, CDR1 is SGHVS, CDR2 FQNEAQ. V lost 5 bases, J lost 4 bases, and 12 bases lay in between. The CDR3 totals 15 residues. The CDR3, as DNA: TGTGCCAGCAGCCCCCGGACGGTTTATAATTCACCCCTCCACTTT. Translation gives CASSPRTVYNSPLHF.

About this clonotype itself: Since a much larger clone is just one base distant, this may be a read error. The V call is TRBV7-2, the J call TRBJ1-2; TRBD1 agrees at 10 bases. The germline CDR1 and CDR2 sequences are SGHTA and FQGNSA. This CDR3 spans 16 amino acids. The CDR3 sequence is CATSLGDRGRSYGYTF. CDR3 coding DNA: TGTGCCACCAGCTTAGGGGACAGGGGACGATCCTATGGCTACACCTTC.

This rearrangement joins TRBV4-1 to TRBJ2-5; possible D gene TRBD2, 6 bases. Germline V lookup: CDR1 MGHRA, CDR2 YSYEKL. The length of the CDR3 is 16 residues. Trimming took off 1 base at V and 0 bases at J, with 12 bases between the two ends. CDR3 in amino acids: CASSQGIGGYQETQYF. CDR3 sequence (DNA): TGCGCCAGCAGCCAAGGGATTGGGGGGTACCAAGAGACCCAGTACTTC.